This passage covers 26 T cell receptor beta chains from one sample sequenced in a study of T cells in Graves' hyperthyroidism and ophthalmopathy. It was RNA transcripts that yielded the amplified TCR beta CDR3 regions. In the first-round RT-PCR of the TCR CDR3, the HTBI primer set was used. MiXCR was run by TCRdb on the multiplex PCR reads, yielding one entry per CDR3 protein. In the table there are fewer than 350,000 distinct CDR3 sequences, 15% to 20% of which are singletons. Sequences were obtained from blood. The receptor source for this set is a woman in her 40s with Graves' ophthalmopathy.

There are many counts of this clonotype. The V and J genes are TRBV29-1 and TRBJ1-2; 8 bases line up with TRBD1. V dropped 8 bases and J dropped 4; count of bases not matched to a gene: 9. Germline lookup yields CDR1 SQVTM and CDR2 ANQGSEA. The CDR3 contains 13 residues. CDR3 nucleotides: TGCAGCATTGGACAGGGAACGATCTATGGCTACACCTTC. Amino acid sequence: CSIGQGTIYGYTF.

The rearrangement joins TRBV20-1 to TRBJ1-5; D not resolved. This CDR3 spans 13 amino acids. Germline V lookup: CDR1 DFQATT, CDR2 SNEGSKA (reference sequence). Trimming took 8 bases from V and 2 from J, leaving 13 bases between them. CDR3 protein: CSSGGKGNQPQHF. Written as DNA, the CDR3 is TGCAGTAGTGGCGGGAAGGGCAATCAGCCCCAGCATTTT.

This clonotype has at least ten counts. V gene TRBV25-1 combines with J gene TRBJ2-5; D perhaps matches TRBD1 (6 bases). Between the trimmed V and J ends, which lost 8 bases and 4 bases, there was a span of 14 bases. Germline values: CDR1 MGHDK, CDR2 SYGVNS. The CDR3 is 13 amino acids. Here the CDR3 reads CASEGVSRETQYF. In nucleotides, the CDR3 is TGTGCCAGCGAGGGGGTTAGTCGAGAGACCCAGTACTTC.

This clonotype was recorded many times. The chain combines TRBV5-1 with TRBJ2-7, with TRBD1 identical over 9 bases. Germline V lookup: CDR1 SGHRS, CDR2 YFSETQ. V was pared by 0 bases and J by 7 bases, with 8 bases of the junction left unmatched. This CDR3 contains 15 residues. This chain's CDR3 is CASSLEGQGRGEQYF. In nucleotides, the CDR3 is TGCGCCAGCAGCTTGGAGGGACAGGGAAGGGGAGAGCAGTACTTC.

This clonotype was found many times. V gene TRBV6-2 or TRBV6-3 combines with J gene TRBJ2-3; a weak D match, TRBD2 (5 bases). The germline V gene has CDR1 MNHEY and CDR2 SVGEGT. The CDR3 is 15 amino acids. V lost 2 bases and J 0 bases, leaving 9 bases between the germline ends. CDR3 protein: CASSYAGTSTDTQYF. CDR3 coding DNA: TGTGCCAGCAGTTACGCGGGTACTAGCACAGATACGCAGTATTTT.

The sample holds many counts of this clonotype. The CDR3 coding sequence is TGCAGCGCCTCTTACCGGAACACTGAAGCTTTCTTT. This encodes CSASYRNTEAFF. This chain connects TRBV29-1 to TRBJ1-1; D unresolved. This CDR3 has 12 amino acids. V lost 7 bases to trimming and J lost 1 base, with 10 bases between them. The germline gives CDR1 SQVTM, CDR2 ANQGSEA.

This clonotype was recorded many times. In DNA, the CDR3 is TGTGCCATCAAAGGACAGAACCCCAAACCCTTGAACACCGGGGAGCTGTTTTTT. This sequence encodes CAIKGQNPKPLNTGELFF. The rearrangement joins TRBV2 to TRBJ2-2, with a tentative D call TRBD1 (6 bases). The germline V and J ends were trimmed by 10 bases and 1 base, with 25 bases remaining between them. Germline V gives CDR1 SNHLY, CDR2 FYNNEI. The CDR3 length is 18 residues.

Of note for this clonotype: A single base separates this from a much larger clone, so it may be a read error. The chain combines TRBV20-1 with TRBJ2-7; 12 bases are shared with TRBD2. This CDR3 has 16 residues. Germline-derived CDR1 and CDR2 are DFQATT and SNEGSKA (reference sequence). V shed 7 bases and J 5 bases; nucleotides not matched to a gene: 15. The CDR3 protein is CSVRAGTSGRTHEQYF. The CDR3 bases are TGCAGTGTCAGGGCCGGAACTAGCGGGAGGACCCACGAGCAGTACTTC.

This clonotype was counted many times. The J gene is TRBJ2-2, the V gene TRBV4-2, with D unresolved. The V end lost 0 bases, the J end lost 7 bases, and 6 bases lay between the germline ends. The germline V gene has CDR1 LGHNA and CDR2 YNFKEQ. CDR3 length: 13 residues. DNA of the CDR3: TGTGCCAGCAGCCAAGACTTCTTCGGGGAGCTGTTTTTT. Translating gives CASSQDFFGELFF.

This clonotype has a count of ten or more. This chain links TRBV7-2 with TRBJ1-2, with TRBD1 identical over 7 bases. With V trimmed by 5 bases and J by 0 bases, 3 bases remained unmatched. From germline, CDR1 is SGHTA and CDR2 FQGNSA. The CDR3 covers 14 residues. As DNA, the CDR3 is TGTGCCAGCAGCCAAGGGGGCGCTAACTATGGCTACACCTTC. It specifies CASSQGGANYGYTF.

The sample holds many counts of this clonotype. The V call is TRBV20-1, the J call TRBJ2-5; a possible D gene is TRBD1 (7 bases). V was clipped by 3 bases and J by 2 bases, with 13 bases between them. Germline loops: CDR1 DFQATT, CDR2 SNEGSKA (reference sequence). The CDR3 is made up of 14 amino acids. CDR3 bases: TGCAGTGCTAGGGAGGGGGACAGACAAGAGACCCAGTACTTC. As protein: CSAREGDRQETQYF.

In this sample, this clonotype turned up a few times. The rearrangement uses TRBV4-1 and TRBJ2-7, with 11 bases identical to TRBD2. The J segment lost 6 bases and the V segment lost 5 bases, leaving 6 bases of the junction unmatched. The CDR3 spans 14 residues. Germline CDR1 is MGHRA and CDR2 is YSYEKL. CDR3 nucleotide sequence: TGCGCCAGCAGCTTTGATAGCGGGAGGGGCGAGCAGTACTTC. It yields the protein CASSFDSGRGEQYF.

In its sample, this clonotype was seen many times. The V gene is TRBV3-1, the J gene TRBJ1-5; perhaps TRBD1 as D (5 bases). The V and J ends lost 6 bases and 2 bases respectively, with 11 bases between them. Germline V lookup: CDR1 LGHDT, CDR2 YNNKEL (reference sequence). CDR3 size: 14 residues. The DNA for the CDR3 is TGTGCCAGCAGTCAGGGAGGGGGCAATCAGCCCCAGCATTTT. It yields the protein CASSQGGGNQPQHF.

This clonotype was counted ten times or more. V usage is TRBV27 and J usage is TRBJ1-5; a possible D gene is TRBD1 (5 bases). Trimming took off 3 bases at V and 2 bases at J, with 17 bases between the two ends. The CDR3 runs 17 residues. Germline V gene sequence: CDR1 MNHEY, CDR2 SMNVEV (reference sequence). CDR3 amino acids: CASSFIRQGGGNQPQHF. The DNA for the CDR3 is TGTGCCAGCAGTTTTATACGCCAGGGAGGGGGCAATCAGCCCCAGCATTTT.

This clonotype was detected many times. The V call is TRBV24-1, the J call TRBJ2-7; no definite D call. The CDR3 is 12 residues long. The V gene's germline CDR1 is KGHDR and CDR2 SFDVKD. The V end lost 4 bases, the J end lost 6 bases, and 9 bases lay between the germline ends. The CDR3 nucleotides read TGTGCCACCAGTGACTCGAGTTCCGAGCAGTACTTC. Residues: CATSDSSSEQYF.

This clonotype has just a few counts. This may come from a read error, since a much larger clone is one base off. The chain employs TRBV10-1 and TRBJ2-2, with unresolved D. The CDR3 contains 14 residues. In germline, CDR1 is WNHNN, CDR2 SYGVQD (reference sequence). The V end was cut by 6 bases, the J end by 3 bases, with 11 bases between. In DNA, the CDR3 is TGCGCCAGCAGACCCGACACGTACACCGGGGAGCTGTTTTTT. Translated, it gives CASRPDTYTGELFF.

Many counts were recorded for this clonotype. This chain links TRBV7-2 with TRBJ2-7; 10 nucleotides match TRBD2. The germline gives CDR1 SGHTA, CDR2 FQGNSA. The CDR3 is made up of 16 amino acids. V dropped 4 bases and J dropped 4; count of bases not matched to a gene: 10. For the CDR3, the DNA is TGTGCCAGCAGCTCCCCCCGGACTAGCGGACCTTACGAGCAGTACTTC. This codes for CASSSPRTSGPYEQYF. Together with reference TRBV7-2 and TRBJ2-7, the CDR3 gives the full variable domain: GAGVSQSPSNKVTEKGKDVELRCDPISGHTALYWYRQSLGQGLEFLIYFQGNSAPDKSGLPSDRFSAERTGGSVSTLTIQRTQQEDSAVYLCASSSPRTSGPYEQYFGPGTRLTVT.

In this sample, this clonotype turned up many times. The V gene is TRBV30, the J gene TRBJ1-2; no clear D. This CDR3 comprises 11 residues. V gave up 1 base and J gave up 7 bases, with 7 bases separating them. Per germline, CDR1 GTSNPN and CDR2 SVGIG (reference sequence). The CDR3 sequence: CAWSDVAGYTF. The CDR3 DNA reads as TGTGCCTGGAGTGACGTAGCTGGCTACACCTTC.

This clonotype was counted at least ten times. This sequence joins TRBV29-1 and TRBJ2-7; TRBD2 matches 8 bases. This CDR3 comprises 13 residues. The germline gives CDR1 SQVTM, CDR2 ANQGSEA. The ends lost 4 bases at V and 0 bases at J; junction bases unmatched: 2. CDR3 loop: CSVVAGPSYEQYF. The CDR3 coding sequence is TGCAGCGTTGTAGCGGGGCCCTCCTACGAGCAGTACTTC.

In its sample, this clonotype was seen many times. The V gene is TRBV28, the J gene TRBJ1-2, with D unresolved. CDR3 size: 14 residues. Germline CDR1 and CDR2: MDHEN and SYDVKM. The ends were cut back, 6 bases at V and 0 bases at J, with 11 bases in the middle. DNA of the CDR3: TGTGCCAGCAGCCCTCACCTACCTAACTATGGCTACACCTTC. Translated: CASSPHLPNYGYTF.

This clonotype was observed at least ten times. The chain links TRBV20-1 to TRBJ2-7; tentatively, D is TRBD2 (6 bases). From germline, CDR1 is DFQATT and CDR2 SNEGSKA (reference sequence). The V and J ends lost 2 bases and 1 base respectively, with 30 bases between them. CDR3 length: 20 amino acids. The CDR3 coding sequence is TGCAGTGCTAGACGTTTCACCAGTGTCACCGGGGCTAGCGTTTCCTACGAGCAGTACTTC. Protein: CSARRFTSVTGASVSYEQYF.

In its sample, this clonotype was seen many times. The chain uses TRBV27 and TRBJ2-7; D gene uncertain. The V gene lost 4 bases and the J gene lost 7 bases, with 14 bases spanning the gap. The CDR3 has 13 amino acids. From germline, CDR1 is MNHEY and CDR2 SMNVEV (reference sequence). CDR3 nucleotide sequence: TGTGCCAGCAGTTCTCATCGAACTGGGGAGCAGTACTTC. Translation gives CASSSHRTGEQYF.

In its sample, this clonotype was seen many times. The chain uses TRBV7-2 and TRBJ1-2; 7 positions agree with TRBD1. CDR1 and CDR2 from the germline V gene are SGHTA and FQGNSA. The CDR3 contains 15 residues. Trimming took 6 bases from V and 4 from J; bases not matched to a gene: 11. CDR3 region: CASSRTIQGIYGYTF. CDR3 nucleotides: TGTGCCAGCAGTCGGACAATACAGGGGATCTATGGCTACACCTTC. Supplemented by reference TRBV7-2 and TRBJ1-2, the full variable domain reads GAGVSQSPSNKVTEKGKDVELRCDPISGHTALYWYRQSLGQGLEFLIYFQGNSAPDKSGLPSDRFSAERTGGSVSTLTIQRTQQEDSAVYLCASSRTIQGIYGYTFGSGTRLTVV.

This clonotype has a count of ten or more. The J gene is TRBJ2-7, the V gene TRBV28; 9 bases match TRBD2. This CDR3 comprises 15 residues. V trimming: 9 bases; J trimming: 1 base; junction bases outside the gene matches: 10. Germline CDR1 and CDR2: MDHEN and SYDVKM. CDR3 DNA: TGTGCCAGTGTGACGAGCGGGAGGAAATCCTACGAGCAGTACTTC. This codes for CASVTSGRKSYEQYF.

This clonotype was counted ten times or more. This chain joins TRBV6-2 or TRBV6-3 and TRBJ1-3; D unclear. CDR1 is MNHEY and CDR2 is SVGEGT in the germline V gene. The V end was cut by 0 bases, the J end by 4 bases, with 7 bases between. This CDR3 contains 14 residues. The CDR3 nucleotides read TGTGCCAGCAGTTACTCGTCAACGGGAAACACCATATATTTT. This encodes CASSYSSTGNTIYF.

This clonotype was recorded at least ten times. The CDR3 protein is CASSFSTSGRYEQYF. The CDR3 DNA reads TGTGCCAGCAGTTTTTCGACTAGCGGGAGATACGAGCAGTACTTC. The chain is built from TRBV28 and TRBJ2-7, with 12 bases identical to TRBD2. This CDR3 comprises 15 residues. The V gene end was trimmed by 3 bases and the J gene end by 4 bases; junction bases not matched to a gene: 4. From germline, CDR1 is MDHEN and CDR2 SYDVKM.